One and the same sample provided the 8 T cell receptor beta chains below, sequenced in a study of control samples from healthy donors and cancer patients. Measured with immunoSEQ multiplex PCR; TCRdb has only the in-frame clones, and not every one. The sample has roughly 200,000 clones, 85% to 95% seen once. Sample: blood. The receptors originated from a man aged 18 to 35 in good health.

The CDR3 DNA is TGTGCCAGCAGCCATCCGGGACGGTTAGAAAAACTGTTTTTT. It specifies CASSHPGRLEKLFF. This sequence joins TRBV3-1 (or the pseudogene TRBV3-2) and TRBJ1-4; D is possibly TRBD1 (5 bases). Germline V gene sequence: CDR1 LGHDT, CDR2 YNNKEL (reference sequence). Trimming removed 3 bases from V and 8 bases from J, with 13 bases in between. CDR3 size: 14 residues.

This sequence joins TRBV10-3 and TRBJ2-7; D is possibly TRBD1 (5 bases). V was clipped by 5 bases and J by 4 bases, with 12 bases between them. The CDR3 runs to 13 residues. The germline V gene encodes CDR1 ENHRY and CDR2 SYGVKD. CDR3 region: CAISNRQSYEQYF. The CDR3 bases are TGTGCCATCAGTAACCGACAGTCTTACGAGCAGTACTTC.

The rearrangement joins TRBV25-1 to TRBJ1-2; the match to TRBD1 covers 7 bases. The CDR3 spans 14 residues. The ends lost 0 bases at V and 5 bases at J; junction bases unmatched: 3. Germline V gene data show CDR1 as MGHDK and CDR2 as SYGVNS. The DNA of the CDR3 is TGTGCCAGCAGTGAATATGAGGGGGCGTATGGCTACACCTTC. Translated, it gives CASSEYEGAYGYTF.

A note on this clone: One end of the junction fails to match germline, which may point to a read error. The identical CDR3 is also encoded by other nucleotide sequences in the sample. The CDR3 coding sequence is TGTGCCAGCAGCGCTACGACCCACACCGGGGAACTGTTTTTT. Residues: CASSATTHTGELFF. The V and J genes are TRBV9 and TRBJ2-2, with a weak D call TRBD2 (5 bases). The CDR3 covers 14 residues. The germline gives CDR1 SGDLS, CDR2 YYNGEE.

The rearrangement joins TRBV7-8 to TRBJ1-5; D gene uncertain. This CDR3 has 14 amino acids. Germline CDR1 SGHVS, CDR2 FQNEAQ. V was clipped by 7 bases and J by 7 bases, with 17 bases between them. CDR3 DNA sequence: TGTGCCAGCAATAGCATCGCCGGAGCCCAGCCCCAGCATTTT. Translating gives CASNSIAGAQPQHF.

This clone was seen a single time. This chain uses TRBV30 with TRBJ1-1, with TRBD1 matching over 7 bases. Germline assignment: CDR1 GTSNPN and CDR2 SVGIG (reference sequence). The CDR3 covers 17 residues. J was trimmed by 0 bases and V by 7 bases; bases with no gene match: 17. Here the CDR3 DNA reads TGTGCCTACAGGAGGGGGCAGGGGCCACCTTTGAACACTGAAGCTTTCTTT. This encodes CAYRRGQGPPLNTEAFF.

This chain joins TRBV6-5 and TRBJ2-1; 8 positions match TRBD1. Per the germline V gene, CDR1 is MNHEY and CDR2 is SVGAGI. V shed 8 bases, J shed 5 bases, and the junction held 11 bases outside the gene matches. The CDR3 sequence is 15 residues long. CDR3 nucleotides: TGTGCCAGCTCCTCGACGGGACAGGCGCACAATGAGCAGTTCTTC. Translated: CASSSTGQAHNEQFF.

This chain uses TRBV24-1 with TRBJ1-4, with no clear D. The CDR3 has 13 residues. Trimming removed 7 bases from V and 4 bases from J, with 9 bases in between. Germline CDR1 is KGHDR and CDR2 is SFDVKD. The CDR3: CATSGGYNEKLFF. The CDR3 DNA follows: TGTGCCACCAGCGGCGGGTATAATGAAAAACTGTTTTTT.